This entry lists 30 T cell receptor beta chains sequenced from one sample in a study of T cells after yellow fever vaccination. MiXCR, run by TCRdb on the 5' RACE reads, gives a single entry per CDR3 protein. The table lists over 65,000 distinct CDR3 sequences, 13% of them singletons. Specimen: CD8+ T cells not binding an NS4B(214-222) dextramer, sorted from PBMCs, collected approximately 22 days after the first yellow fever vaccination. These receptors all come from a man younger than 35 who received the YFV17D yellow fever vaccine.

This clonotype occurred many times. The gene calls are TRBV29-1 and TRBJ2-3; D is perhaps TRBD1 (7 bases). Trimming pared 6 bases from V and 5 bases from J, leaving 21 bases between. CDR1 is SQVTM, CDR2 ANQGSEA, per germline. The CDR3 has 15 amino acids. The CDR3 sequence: CSVEEADRRGDTQYF. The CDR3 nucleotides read TGCAGCGTCGAGGAGGCGGACAGGAGGGGAGATACGCAGTATTTT.

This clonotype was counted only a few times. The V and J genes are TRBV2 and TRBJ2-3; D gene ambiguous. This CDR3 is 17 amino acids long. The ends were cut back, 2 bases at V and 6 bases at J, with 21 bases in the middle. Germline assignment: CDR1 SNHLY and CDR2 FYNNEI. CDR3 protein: CASSENPQASTADTQYF. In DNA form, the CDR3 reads TGTGCCAGCAGTGAAAATCCCCAGGCCTCAACGGCGGATACGCAGTATTTT.

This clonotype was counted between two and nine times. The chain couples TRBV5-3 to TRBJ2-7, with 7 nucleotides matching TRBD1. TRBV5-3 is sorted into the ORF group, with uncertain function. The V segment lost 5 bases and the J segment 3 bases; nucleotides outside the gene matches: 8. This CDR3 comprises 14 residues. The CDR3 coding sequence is TGTGCCAGAAGTCCCAAGGGACAGAACTACGAGCAGTACGTC. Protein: CARSPKGQNYEQYV.

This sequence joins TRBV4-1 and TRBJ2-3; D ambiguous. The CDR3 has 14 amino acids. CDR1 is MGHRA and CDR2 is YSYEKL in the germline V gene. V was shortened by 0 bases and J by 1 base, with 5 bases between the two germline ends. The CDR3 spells CASSQDRGTDTQYF. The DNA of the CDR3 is TGCGCCAGCAGCCAAGACCGGGGCACAGATACGCAGTATTTT.

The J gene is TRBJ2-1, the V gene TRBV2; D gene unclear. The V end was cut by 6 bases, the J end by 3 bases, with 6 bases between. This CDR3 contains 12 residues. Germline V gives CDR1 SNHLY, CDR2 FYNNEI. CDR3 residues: CASSGYYNEQFF. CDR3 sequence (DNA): TGTGCCAGCAGCGGATACTACAATGAGCAGTTCTTC.

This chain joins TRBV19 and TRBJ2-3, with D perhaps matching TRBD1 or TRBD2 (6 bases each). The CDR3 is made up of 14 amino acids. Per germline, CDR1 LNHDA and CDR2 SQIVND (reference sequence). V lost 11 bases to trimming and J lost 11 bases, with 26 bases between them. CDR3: CAGGHPTSPWGQYF. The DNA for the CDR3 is TGTGCCGGGGGGCATCCGACGAGTCCCTGGGGGCAGTATTTT.

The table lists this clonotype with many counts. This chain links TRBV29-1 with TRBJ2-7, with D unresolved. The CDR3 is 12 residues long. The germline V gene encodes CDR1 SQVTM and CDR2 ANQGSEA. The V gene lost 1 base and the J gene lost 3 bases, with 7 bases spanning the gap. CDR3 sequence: CSVEVADYEQYF. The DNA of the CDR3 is TGCAGCGTTGAAGTAGCCGACTACGAGCAGTACTTC.

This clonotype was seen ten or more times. CDR3 protein: CASSQDQPTKQFF. The CDR3, as DNA: TGCGCCAGCAGCCAAGATCAGCCCACCAAGCAGTTCTTC. This rearrangement joins TRBV4-1 to TRBJ2-1, with D uncertain. The CDR3 spans 13 residues. V gave up 0 bases and J gave up 11 bases, with 11 bases separating them. Germline assignment: CDR1 MGHRA and CDR2 YSYEKL.

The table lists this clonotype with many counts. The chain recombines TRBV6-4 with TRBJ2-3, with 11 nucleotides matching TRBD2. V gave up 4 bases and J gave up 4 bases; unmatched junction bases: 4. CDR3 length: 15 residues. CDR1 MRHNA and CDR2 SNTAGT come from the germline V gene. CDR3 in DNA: TGTGCCAGCAGTGGTAGCGGGGGGGCCCCAGATACGCAGTATTTT. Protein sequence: CASSGSGGAPDTQYF.

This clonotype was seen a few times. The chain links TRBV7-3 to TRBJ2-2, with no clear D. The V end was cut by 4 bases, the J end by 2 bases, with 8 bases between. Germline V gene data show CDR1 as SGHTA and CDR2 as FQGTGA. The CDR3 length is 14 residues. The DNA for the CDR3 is TGTGCCAGCAGCTGGAGTCCTAACACCGGGGAGCTGTTTTTT. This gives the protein CASSWSPNTGELFF.

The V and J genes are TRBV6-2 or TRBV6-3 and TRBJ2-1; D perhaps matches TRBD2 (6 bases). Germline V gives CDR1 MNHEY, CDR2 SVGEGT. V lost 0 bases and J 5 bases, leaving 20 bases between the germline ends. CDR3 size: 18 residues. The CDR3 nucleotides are TGTGCCAGCAGTTACTCTCCGGAGGGACTCCAAGACGACAATGAGCAGTTCTTC. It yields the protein CASSYSPEGLQDDNEQFF.

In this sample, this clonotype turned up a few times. CDR3: CASSVGARTTDTQYF. CDR3 DNA sequence: TGTGCCAGCAGCGTAGGGGCGCGGACCACAGATACGCAGTATTTT. The chain carries TRBV9 and TRBJ2-3; D is unresolved. The V gene's germline CDR1 is SGDLS and CDR2 YYNGEE. The CDR3 is made up of 15 amino acids. V was pared by 0 bases and J by 2 bases, with 10 bases between.

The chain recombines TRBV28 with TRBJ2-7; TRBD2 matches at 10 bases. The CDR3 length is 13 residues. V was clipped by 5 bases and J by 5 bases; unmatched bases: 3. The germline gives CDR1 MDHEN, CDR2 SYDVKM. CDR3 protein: CASSLGTSDEQYV. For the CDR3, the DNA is TGTGCCAGCAGTCTCGGGACTAGCGACGAGCAGTACGTC.

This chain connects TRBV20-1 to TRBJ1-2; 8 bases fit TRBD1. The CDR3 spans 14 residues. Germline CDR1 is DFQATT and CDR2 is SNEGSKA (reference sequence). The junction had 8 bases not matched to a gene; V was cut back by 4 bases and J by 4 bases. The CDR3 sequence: CSAIHTGTGYGYTF. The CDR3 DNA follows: TGCAGTGCTATTCATACCGGGACAGGCTATGGCTACACCTTC.

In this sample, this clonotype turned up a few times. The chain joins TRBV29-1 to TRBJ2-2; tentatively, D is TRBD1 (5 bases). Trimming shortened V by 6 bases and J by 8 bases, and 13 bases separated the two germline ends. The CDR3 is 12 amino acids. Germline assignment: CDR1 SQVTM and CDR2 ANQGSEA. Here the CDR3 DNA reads TGCAGCGTAACAGGTTTTAAAGGGGAGCTGTTTTTT. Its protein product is CSVTGFKGELFF.

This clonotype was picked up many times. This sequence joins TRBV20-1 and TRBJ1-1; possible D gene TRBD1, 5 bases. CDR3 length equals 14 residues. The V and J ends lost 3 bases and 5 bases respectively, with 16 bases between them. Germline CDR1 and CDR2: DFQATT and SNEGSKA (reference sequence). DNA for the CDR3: TGCAGTGCTAGCGGCGGGCAGGGAGGAACTGAAGCTTTCTTT. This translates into CSASGGQGGTEAFF.

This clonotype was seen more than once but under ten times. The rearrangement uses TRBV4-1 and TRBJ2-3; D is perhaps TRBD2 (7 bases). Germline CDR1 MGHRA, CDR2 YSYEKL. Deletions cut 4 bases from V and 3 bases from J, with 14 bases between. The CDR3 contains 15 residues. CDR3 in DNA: TGCGCCAGCAGCCGGAAGAAGGGGGGGACAGATACGCAGTATTTT. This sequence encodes CASSRKKGGTDTQYF.

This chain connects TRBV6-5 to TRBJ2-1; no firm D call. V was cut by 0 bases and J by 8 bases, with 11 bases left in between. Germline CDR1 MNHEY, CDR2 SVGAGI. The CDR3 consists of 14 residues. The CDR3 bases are TGTGCCAGCAGTTACTCGAATGGCGGCGATGAGCAGTTCTTC. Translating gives CASSYSNGGDEQFF.

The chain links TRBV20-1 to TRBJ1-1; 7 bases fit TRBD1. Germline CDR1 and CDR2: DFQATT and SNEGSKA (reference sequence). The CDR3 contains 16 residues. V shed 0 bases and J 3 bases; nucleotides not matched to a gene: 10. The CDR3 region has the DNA TGCAGTGCTAGAGATAGGGACAGCTGGACTTACACTGAAGCTTTCTTT. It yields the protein CSARDRDSWTYTEAFF.

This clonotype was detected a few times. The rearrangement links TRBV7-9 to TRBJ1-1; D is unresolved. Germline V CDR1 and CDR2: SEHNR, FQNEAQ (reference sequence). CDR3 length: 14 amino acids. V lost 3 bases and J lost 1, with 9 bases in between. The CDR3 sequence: CASSFPAGNTEAFF. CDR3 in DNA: TGTGCCAGCAGCTTCCCGGCGGGGAACACTGAAGCTTTCTTT.

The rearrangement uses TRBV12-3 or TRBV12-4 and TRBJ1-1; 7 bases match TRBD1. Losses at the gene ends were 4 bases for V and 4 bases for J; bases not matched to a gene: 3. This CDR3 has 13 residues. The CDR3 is CASSWDSLTEAFF. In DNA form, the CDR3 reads TGTGCCAGCAGTTGGGACAGCCTCACTGAAGCTTTCTTT.

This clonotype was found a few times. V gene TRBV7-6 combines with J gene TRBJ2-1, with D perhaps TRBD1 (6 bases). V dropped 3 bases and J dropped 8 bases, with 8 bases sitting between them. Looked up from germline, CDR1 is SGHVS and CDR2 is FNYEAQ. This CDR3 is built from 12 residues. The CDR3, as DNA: TGTGCCAGCAGCTTGAAGGGGGATGAGCAGTTCTTC. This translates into CASSLKGDEQFF.

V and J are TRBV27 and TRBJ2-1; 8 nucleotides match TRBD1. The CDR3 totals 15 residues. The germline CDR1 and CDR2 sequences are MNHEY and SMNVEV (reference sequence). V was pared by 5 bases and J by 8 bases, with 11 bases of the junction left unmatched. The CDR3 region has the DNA TGTGCCAGCAGTACAAGGACAGGGATGGATGATGAGCAGTTCTTC. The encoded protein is CASSTRTGMDDEQFF.

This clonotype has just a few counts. The chain's CDR3 is CASSQDQGIDEQFF. DNA of the CDR3: TGCGCCAGCAGCCAAGATCAGGGTATCGATGAGCAGTTCTTC. This chain uses TRBV4-1 with TRBJ2-1; weak D call: TRBD1 (5 bases). CDR1 is MGHRA and CDR2 is YSYEKL in the germline V gene. The length of the CDR3 is 14 residues. Trimming removed 0 bases from V and 8 bases from J, with 11 bases in between.

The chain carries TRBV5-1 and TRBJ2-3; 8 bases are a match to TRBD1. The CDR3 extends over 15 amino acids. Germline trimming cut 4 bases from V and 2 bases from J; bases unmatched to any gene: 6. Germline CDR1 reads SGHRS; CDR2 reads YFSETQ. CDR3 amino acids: CASSETGDFTDTQYF. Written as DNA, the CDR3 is TGCGCCAGCAGCGAGACAGGGGACTTCACAGATACGCAGTATTTT.

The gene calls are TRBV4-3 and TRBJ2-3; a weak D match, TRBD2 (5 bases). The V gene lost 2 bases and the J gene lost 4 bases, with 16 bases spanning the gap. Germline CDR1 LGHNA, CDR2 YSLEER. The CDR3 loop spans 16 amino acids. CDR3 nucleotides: TGCGCCAGCAGCCAAACCGCTCCCGGGATTTCAGATACGCAGTATTTT. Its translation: CASSQTAPGISDTQYF.

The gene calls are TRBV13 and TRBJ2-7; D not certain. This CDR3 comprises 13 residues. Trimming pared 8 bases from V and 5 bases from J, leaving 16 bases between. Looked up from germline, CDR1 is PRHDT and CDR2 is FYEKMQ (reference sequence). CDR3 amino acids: CASAIKPSNEQYV. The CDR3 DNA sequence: TGTGCCAGCGCAATAAAACCTTCCAACGAGCAGTACGTC.

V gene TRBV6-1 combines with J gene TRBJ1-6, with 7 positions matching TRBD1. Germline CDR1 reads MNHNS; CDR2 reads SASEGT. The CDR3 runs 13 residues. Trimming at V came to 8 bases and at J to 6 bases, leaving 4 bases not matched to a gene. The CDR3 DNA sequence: TGTGCCAGCTTTACAGGGGCTAATTCACCCCTCCACTTT. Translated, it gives CASFTGANSPLHF.

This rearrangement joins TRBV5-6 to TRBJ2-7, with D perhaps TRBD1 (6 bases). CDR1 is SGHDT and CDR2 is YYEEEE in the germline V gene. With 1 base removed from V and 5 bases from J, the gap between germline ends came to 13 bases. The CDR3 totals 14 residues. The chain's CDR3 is CASSLSTGPDEQYF. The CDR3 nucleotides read TGTGCCAGCAGCTTGTCGACAGGCCCTGACGAGCAGTACTTC.

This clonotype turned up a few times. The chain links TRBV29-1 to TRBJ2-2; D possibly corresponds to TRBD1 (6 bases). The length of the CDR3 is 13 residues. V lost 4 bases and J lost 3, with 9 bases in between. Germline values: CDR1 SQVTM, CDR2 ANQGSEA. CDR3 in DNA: TGCAGCGTTGTGGACAGCTACACCGGGGAGCTGTTTTTT. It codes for CSVVDSYTGELFF.